This T cell receptor beta chain was identified in a study of cytomegalovirus exposure and HLA in healthy donors. A word on this clone: What it recognizes is unknown.

The PCR employed 60 Vbeta primers together with 13 Jbeta primers. Data came from immunoSEQ multiplex PCR; TCRdb stores just in-frame clones and leaves some out. This table holds around 120,000 clones, around 76% found once. This CDR3 has 17 residues. With V trimmed by 1 base and J by 1 base, 6 bases remained unmatched. CDR1 is SGHRS and CDR2 is YFSETQ in the germline V gene. Study-level findings and limits: Beyond CMV serostatus, there was no information to go on about immune exposure.

Sequencing was performed on PBMCs. This receptor was taken from a man in his sixties in good health and CMV-seropositive. V gene TRBV5-1 combines with J gene TRBJ1-1, with 11 bases identical to TRBD1. CDR3 coding DNA: TGCGCCAGCAGCTTGACCCGGACAGGGGGCCCGAACACTGAAGCTTTCTTT. Residues: CASSLTRTGGPNTEAFF.